The 20 T cell receptor beta chains given below trace back to one sample, sequenced in a study of T-cell reconstitution after alpha-beta-depleted transplantation in children. For TCRbeta, the library was prepared with unique molecular identifiers. TCRdb reprocessed the PCR reads via MiXCR and lists one record per CDR3 protein. Altogether 500,000 to 600,000 distinct CDR3 sequences are present, roughly a quarter being singletons, with the ten largest covering approximately 39%. The material sequenced was PBMCs, taken before TCRalphabeta/CD19-depleted stem cell transplant. The receptors were sampled from a boy in the first two years of life with Wiskott-Aldrich syndrome, due to receive a stem cell transplant.

This clonotype has more than one count but fewer than ten. The rearrangement joins TRBV20-1 to TRBJ1-1; TRBD1 aligns across 8 bases. The CDR3 is 14 amino acids. The V and J ends lost 6 bases and 2 bases, in that order; junction bases with no gene match: 8. Germline V lookup: CDR1 DFQATT, CDR2 SNEGSKA (reference sequence). The CDR3 DNA reads TGCAGTGCCGCTCACAGGGGGAGCAACACTGAAGCTTTCTTT. Its protein is CSAAHRGSNTEAFF.

This clonotype was found a few times. For the CDR3, the DNA is TGTGCCATCAGAGGGGGGAAGGACCTCGGGGAGCTGTTTTTT. It translates to CAIRGGKDLGELFF. The chain links TRBV10-3 to TRBJ2-2; D tentatively fits TRBD1 or TRBD2 (6 bases each). The V end lost 6 bases, the J end lost 7 bases, and 15 bases lay between the germline ends. The germline V gene has CDR1 ENHRY and CDR2 SYGVKD. This CDR3 has 14 residues.

This clonotype has more than one count but fewer than ten. The genes are TRBV7-9 and TRBJ2-1; D might be TRBD1 or TRBD2, each matching 6 bases. V lost 3 bases and J 12 bases, leaving 12 bases between the germline ends. CDR3 length equals 12 residues. Germline CDR1 is SEHNR and CDR2 is FQNEAQ (reference sequence). For the CDR3, the DNA is TGTGCCAGCAGCTTCCACAGGGAGGTGCAGTTCTTC. Translation: CASSFHREVQFF.

The table lists this clonotype with a few counts. This chain connects TRBV20-1 to TRBJ2-3, with 12 positions matching TRBD1. In germline, CDR1 is DFQATT, CDR2 SNEGSKA (reference sequence). This CDR3 region has 16 residues. V lost 6 bases and J lost 5; bases outside the gene matches: 12. The CDR3 sequence: CSANQPGQGARDTQYF. CDR3 nucleotide sequence: TGCAGTGCCAATCAACCGGGACAGGGGGCGAGAGATACGCAGTATTTT.

This clonotype was seen a handful of times. The rearrangement links TRBV5-1 to TRBJ2-5; D is undetermined. The CDR3 contains 12 residues. Trimming cost V 4 bases and J 5 bases, with 9 bases left between them. The germline gives CDR1 SGHRS, CDR2 YFSETQ. The CDR3 sequence is CASSIDWETQYF. The DNA of the CDR3 is TGCGCCAGCAGCATCGATTGGGAGACCCAGTACTTC.

This chain connects TRBV20-1 to TRBJ2-2; D unclear. CDR1 and CDR2 (germline): DFQATT, SNEGSKA (reference sequence). This CDR3 spans 14 amino acids. Trimming left V 2 bases short and J 1 base short, with 8 bases between. CDR3 nucleotide sequence: TGCAGTGCTAGATCGCAGAGGAACACCGGGGAGCTGTTTTTT. Translated, it gives CSARSQRNTGELFF.

The chain employs TRBV6-2 or TRBV6-3 and TRBJ2-1; TRBD2 aligns across 7 bases. With V trimmed by 2 bases and J by 0 bases, 10 bases remained unmatched. The CDR3 spans 18 residues. Germline V gene data show CDR1 as MNHEY and CDR2 as SVGEGT. CDR3 coding DNA: TGTGCCAGCAGTTACGAGTTGGGGGGGACTGCCTCCTACAATGAGCAGTTCTTC. It codes for CASSYELGGTASYNEQFF.

This clonotype was seen only a few times. V is TRBV10-3 and J is TRBJ2-7, with TRBD2 matching 8 bases. The J segment lost 5 bases and the V segment lost 4 bases, leaving 10 bases of the junction unmatched. This CDR3 is 15 amino acids long. Germline CDR1 is ENHRY and CDR2 is SYGVKD. CDR3 sequence reads: CAISATGTRGDEQYF. Written as DNA, the CDR3 is TGTGCCATCAGTGCCACCGGGACTAGAGGCGACGAGCAGTACTTC.

V is TRBV4-1 and J is TRBJ2-7, with 9 bases that match TRBD2. The length of the CDR3 is 17 residues. Germline V gene sequence: CDR1 MGHRA, CDR2 YSYEKL. J lost 7 bases, V lost 0 bases, and 13 bases had no gene match. The CDR3 DNA follows: TGCGCCAGCAGCCAAGAAGCTAGAATAGCGGGAGCGGAGGAGCAGTACTTC. It yields the protein CASSQEARIAGAEEQYF.

This clonotype was found a few times. The V and J genes are TRBV5-1 and TRBJ2-5; D perhaps matches TRBD1 (5 bases). Trimming shortened V by 2 bases and J by 2 bases, and 10 bases separated the two germline ends. In germline, CDR1 is SGHRS, CDR2 YFSETQ. This CDR3 has 14 residues. The CDR3 is CASSLGANQETQYF. Written as DNA, the CDR3 is TGCGCCAGCAGCTTAGGGGCGAATCAAGAGACCCAGTACTTC.

The chain has TRBV7-6 and TRBJ1-4, with D possibly being TRBD1 (5 bases). V lost 4 bases to trimming and J lost 7 bases, with 19 bases between them. CDR1 is SGHVS and CDR2 is FNYEAQ in the germline V gene. This CDR3 comprises 16 residues. The CDR3 here is CASSSRWGTEGEKLFF. The CDR3 coding sequence is TGTGCCAGCAGCTCCCGGTGGGGGACGGAGGGTGAAAAACTGTTTTTT.

The V call is TRBV20-1, the J call TRBJ2-7; 7 positions agree with TRBD2. V lost 5 bases, J lost 4 bases, and 11 bases stayed unmatched. Germline lookup yields CDR1 DFQATT and CDR2 SNEGSKA (reference sequence). CDR3 length: 14 amino acids. CDR3 nucleotides: TGCAGTGCTTTCCTGCCCAGCGGGAAATACGAGCAGTACTTC. Translation: CSAFLPSGKYEQYF.

This clonotype came up a few times. The chain uses TRBV5-1 and TRBJ2-4, with D perhaps TRBD1 or TRBD2 (5 bases each). CDR3 length equals 16 residues. Trimming pared 0 bases from V and 3 bases from J, leaving 13 bases between. Germline CDR1 and CDR2: SGHRS and YFSETQ. This CDR3 reads CASSLELGVYKNIQYF. The CDR3, as DNA: TGCGCCAGCAGCTTGGAATTGGGGGTATACAAAAACATTCAGTACTTC.

This clonotype was found a few times. V and J are TRBV5-1 and TRBJ2-2; D ambiguous. V lost 2 bases to trimming and J lost 0 bases, with 8 bases between them. The CDR3 is made up of 15 amino acids. The germline V gene encodes CDR1 SGHRS and CDR2 YFSETQ. In DNA form, the CDR3 reads TGCGCCAGCAGCTTCGGTCTACCGAACACCGGGGAGCTGTTTTTT. Its protein product is CASSFGLPNTGELFF.

The chain couples TRBV7-7 to TRBJ2-7; 7 nucleotides match TRBD2. V lost 1 base to trimming and J lost 3 bases; unmatched junction nucleotides: 9. The CDR3 totals 16 residues. Looked up from germline, CDR1 is SSHAT and CDR2 is FNYEAQ (reference sequence). In nucleotides, the CDR3 is TGTGCCAGCAGCTTAGGGGCCCGGGACTACTTCTACGAGCAGTACTTC. This encodes CASSLGARDYFYEQYF.

The rearrangement links TRBV20-1 to TRBJ2-1, with D perhaps matching TRBD1 (6 bases). V was trimmed by 0 bases and J by 16 bases, leaving 16 bases between them. The germline gives CDR1 DFQATT, CDR2 SNEGSKA (reference sequence). The CDR3 is 12 residues long. Here the CDR3 DNA reads TGCAGTGCTAGAGAATATAGACAGGACACCTTCTTC. Encoded protein: CSAREYRQDTFF.

The chain links TRBV30 to TRBJ1-2, with TRBD1 matching over 7 bases. With 7 bases clipped from V and 3 bases from J, the junction kept 5 bases outside the gene matches. Germline lookup yields CDR1 GTSNPN and CDR2 SVGIG (reference sequence). The CDR3 has 12 amino acids. This CDR3 is CAYIRGDYGYTF. For the CDR3, the DNA is TGTGCCTACATCAGGGGGGACTATGGCTACACCTTC.

This clonotype came up a few times. The V and J genes are TRBV20-1 and TRBJ2-3, with TRBD2 as a possible D gene (6 bases). The CDR3 spans 15 residues. Germline V lookup: CDR1 DFQATT, CDR2 SNEGSKA (reference sequence). V was pared by 3 bases and J by 3 bases, with 16 bases between. Here the CDR3 reads CSARPTWGRTDTQYF. As DNA, the CDR3 is TGCAGTGCTAGGCCCACGTGGGGGAGGACAGATACGCAGTATTTT.

The chain uses TRBV12-3 or TRBV12-4 and TRBJ2-6; D is possibly TRBD1 or TRBD2 (5 bases each). The CDR3 loop spans 15 amino acids. Trimming cost V 6 bases and J 4 bases, with 13 bases left between them. The CDR3: CASRRDRWGANVLTF. CDR3 nucleotides: TGTGCCAGCAGAAGGGACCGCTGGGGGGCCAACGTCCTGACTTTC.

CDR3 sequence (DNA): TGTGCCAGCAGCCTCCTGGGACAGGGGGCCGTGAACACTGAAGCTTTCTTT. Translating it yields CASSLLGQGAVNTEAFF. V and J are TRBV28 and TRBJ1-1; 12 bases line up with TRBD1. V was pared by 6 bases and J by 0 bases, with 8 bases of the junction left unmatched. Per the germline V gene, CDR1 is MDHEN and CDR2 is SYDVKM. This CDR3 has 17 amino acids.